The sequence of this T cell receptor beta chain was determined in a study of OX40 agonist ivuxolimab in advanced cancers. Generated by immunoSEQ multiplex PCR, the TCRdb table keeps only in-frame clones and is missing some. Among tens of thousands of clones listed, 84% were seen once. Trimming took off 6 bases at V and 0 bases at J, with 13 bases between the two ends. CDR1 is SGHRS, CDR2 YFSETQ, per germline. The length of the CDR3 is 15 residues. The V gene is TRBV5-1, the J gene TRBJ2-1, with D possibly being TRBD2 (5 bases). The sample was CD4+ or CD8+ T cells sorted from blood, taken in a trial of the OX40 agonist ivuxolimab. The sequence derives from an adult with an advanced solid tumor such as melanoma, head and neck, liver or kidney cancer. CDR3 protein: CASTWEGSSYNEQFF. In DNA form, the CDR3 reads TGCGCCAGCACTTGGGAAGGGAGCTCCTACAATGAGCAGTTCTTC.